The sequence of this T cell receptor (beta chain) was determined in a study of identical twins (dated by TCRdb to about 2016). In the study overall: To test whether fetal clonotypes persist, the study used deep sequencing on TCR alpha and beta repertoires from monozygotic twins, unrelated adults of various ages, and cord blood. To rule out contamination, replicate twin experiments were performed at different times with different library preparation protocols. Study-level results and caveats: Compared with coincidental sharing between unrelated individuals, out-of-frame TCR alpha sequences shared between twins had an excess of sequences with low generation probability. Fewer insertions were carried by abundant cord blood beta clonotypes, a similar but weaker trend appeared in young adult naive repertoires, and no such trend appeared in memory repertoires. Invariant T cells such as MAIT and iNKT could partly confound zero-insertion analyses, although diverse VJ usage argued against such confounding for most clonotypes. Because the same donors could not be followed over many years, the conclusions depended on cross-sectional statistical analysis. In beta out-of-frame sequences, excess twin sharing was weaker, because having fewer shared sequences lowered the signal-to-noise ratio. In monozygotic twins, out-of-frame TCR alpha sharing was systematically underestimated by recombination models, although the models agreed with sharing between unrelated individuals.

The library was generated by 5' RACE. The sequencing machine was an Illumina HiSeq 2000. Template switching added a universal primer binding site, and the final cDNA carried a unique molecular identifier that allowed TCR cDNA molecules to be counted accurately. Specific primers in the conserved constant-segment region were used to synthesize first-strand cDNA for the TCR alpha and beta chains. To control for contamination, each cDNA library was double barcoded with a SMART-Mk sample barcode plus Illumina barcodes. Two successive PCR steps introduced TruSeq adapter sequences along with Illumina sample barcodes. Sequencing of the TCR alpha and beta cDNA libraries was done on the Illumina HiSeq platform using custom primers. Per the source publication's procedure: MiGEC processed the raw reads to extract unique molecular identifiers, while MiXCR was used to determine the CDR3 positions. Recombination models were inferred per individual with the repgenHMM and IGoR tools using an EM algorithm. Shared clonotypes were analyzed with the tcR package in R, and sharing was normalized by the product of cloneset sizes. Out-of-frame nonproductive sequences were analyzed to study raw recombination free of thymic and clonal selection effects. TCRdb handled the public reads itself, with Q25 trimming in fastp and clone calling in MiXCR, and kept productive beta chains. Rows with one shared CDR3 protein collapse into an entry with the most common genes and DNA. Here the V and J calls rest on TCRdb's processing, not on the authors' analysis. Present in this sample are fewer than 250,000 distinct CDR3 sequences, approximately 7.3% of which were seen just once. The top ten clones comprise over 5% of the sample.

This clonotype has just a few counts. Its cognate antigen has yet to be identified. No base-level quality is on record; no much larger clone is a single base apart. All donors were healthy Caucasians. Three pairs of female monozygotic twins, all aged roughly 18 to 30 years, made up the twin cohort. Positive isolation kits from Invitrogen were used to isolate CD4+ and CD8+ T cell populations. V is clipped by 7 bases and J by 2 bases, and the sequence between their germline boundaries is 15 bases long. From the cysteine up to the valine, the CDR3 has a length of 14 residues. The entry retains the CDR3 DNA only, 42 bases that are in frame from base 1. From a lookup of the germline V gene, CDR1 and CDR2 are MDHEN and SYDVKM. These data were also filed under a second study, of yellow fever vaccine responses in identical twins. The second study also describes: According to the authors, in identical twins the way T cells responded to vaccination appeared partly convergent and partly personalized. The study precisely tracked vaccine-responding T cell clones in identical twins.

The rearranged segments are TRBV28 and TRBJ2-7, with the D gene uncertain. This sequence was found in a woman aged 18-29 years in good health. The source material was CD8+ T cells sorted from blood. The bases are TGTGCCAGCATTATTGTTTCCCCTCCCTACGAGCAGTACGTC. Translated, it reads CASIIVSPPYEQYV.